The 10 T cell receptor beta chains in this list originate from one sample, sequenced in a study of identical twins. TCRdb ran MiXCR on the 5' RACE reads and lists one entry per CDR3 protein. Of fewer than 900,000 distinct CDR3 sequences listed, roughly 18% are singletons. These data also featured in a second study, about T cells expressing NK-cell markers.

The sample comprised PBMCs. These receptors were taken from a woman between 18 and 29 years old in good health.

The V gene is TRBV21-1, the J gene TRBJ2-7; the table's D gene call, TRBD2, was not cross checked with the DNA. TRBV21-1 is flagged as a pseudogene. This CDR3 has 20 residues. CDR3 bases: TGTGCCAGCAGCAACCCCAGGTCGCCTAGCGGGAGTCATCCCTCCTACGAGCAGTACTTC. It translates to CASSNPRSPSGSHPSYEQYF.

The rearrangement uses TRBV7-2 and TRBJ2-5, with 9 bases aligning to TRBD2. The CDR3 extends over 19 amino acids. Germline V gives CDR1 SGHTA, CDR2 FQGNSA. The V segment lost 0 bases and the J segment 2 bases; nucleotides outside the gene matches: 13. CDR3 in amino acids: CASSLAPWGVAGVQETQYF. DNA of the CDR3: TGTGCCAGCAGCTTAGCCCCTTGGGGAGTAGCGGGAGTGCAAGAGACCCAGTACTTC.

CDR3 protein: CASSPPFSVMGPGYEQFF. The CDR3 DNA sequence: TGTGCCAGCTCACCACCGTTCTCTGTCATGGGCCCTGGGTATGAGCAGTTCTTC. V gene TRBV18 combines with J gene TRBJ2-1, with no clear D. In germline, CDR1 is KGHSH, CDR2 LQKENI. V was trimmed by 0 bases and J by 8 bases, leaving 23 bases between them. The CDR3 extends over 18 amino acids.

The rearrangement uses TRBV24-1 and TRBJ2-2; no clear D. Germline loops: CDR1 KGHDR, CDR2 SFDVKD. This CDR3 spans 12 amino acids. Trimming took off 7 bases at V and 4 bases at J, with 6 bases between the two ends. The CDR3 here is CATRGPTGELFF. CDR3 sequence (DNA): TGTGCCACCAGAGGACCCACCGGGGAGCTGTTTTTT.

Many counts were recorded for this clonotype. The rearrangement joins TRBV9 to TRBJ1-2; no clear D. CDR3 length: 12 amino acids. The germline V gene encodes CDR1 SGDLS and CDR2 YYNGEE. The V gene lost 4 bases and the J gene lost 9 bases, with 13 bases spanning the gap. CDR3 nucleotide sequence: TGTGCCAGCAGCTTTCAAGGAGATAGCTACACCTTC. This gives the protein CASSFQGDSYTF.

The V call is TRBV12-3 or TRBV12-4, the J call TRBJ2-7; 8 nucleotides match TRBD2. The CDR3 runs 14 residues. V was clipped by 7 bases and J by 2 bases; unmatched bases: 7. CDR3 bases: TGTGCCAGCAACCGGGGGGGAGATGCCTACGAGCAGTACTTC. It is translated as CASNRGGDAYEQYF.

This clonotype was picked up a small number of times. CDR3: CASSQPDGRNQPQHF. CDR3 DNA: TGCGCCAGCAGTCAACCAGACGGGCGCAATCAGCCCCAGCATTTT. The chain combines TRBV23-1 with TRBJ1-5; unclear D gene. TRBV23-1 is filed as an ORF, its function uncertain. The ends were cut back, 2 bases at V and 2 bases at J, with 10 bases in the middle. This CDR3 region has 15 residues.

V and J are TRBV5-1 and TRBJ2-7; 11 bases match TRBD2. The germline gives CDR1 SGHRS, CDR2 YFSETQ. The V and J ends lost 0 bases and 4 bases, in that order; junction bases with no gene match: 3. There are 15 residues in the CDR3. The CDR3 protein is CASSLVIAGGYEQYF. CDR3 coding DNA: TGCGCCAGCAGCTTGGTGATAGCGGGAGGGTACGAGCAGTACTTC.

This clonotype was observed a few times. The chain joins TRBV12-3 or TRBV12-4 to TRBJ2-1; TRBD2 might be the D (6 bases). The CDR3 extends over 16 amino acids. V lost 8 bases, J lost 6 bases, and 23 bases lay in between. Here the CDR3 DNA reads TGTGCCAGCCGACCCGGGGACTCCGCGGGACCCAATGAGCAGTTCTTC. The encoded protein is CASRPGDSAGPNEQFF.

The chain carries TRBV7-9 and TRBJ2-7; possible D gene TRBD2, 5 bases. CDR1 and CDR2 from the germline V gene are SEHNR and FQNEAQ (reference sequence). The CDR3 length is 14 residues. V gave up 5 bases and J gave up 6 bases, with 17 bases separating them. The DNA for the CDR3 is TGTGCCAGCAGCCCCCGGACTGAGCTACGCGAGCAGTACTTC. This codes for CASSPRTELREQYF.